The sequence of this T cell receptor beta chain was determined in a study of CD8+CD57+ T cells in acquired aplastic anemia. General study findings and limits: Patient and control CD8+ Simpson's diversity was not significantly different.

Previously, flow cytometry had revealed CD8+CD57+ cell expansion in the patients chosen for sequencing. The patients, all of them, had severe acquired aplastic anemia. The germline gives CDR1 SGHRS, CDR2 YFSETQ. The CDR3 length is 15 residues. V lost 0 bases to trimming and J lost 0 bases, with 6 bases between them. Notes on this clonotype: Antigen specificity is unknown.

Using genomic DNA as the template, TCR beta VDJ and CDR3 profiling was carried out. TCRdb re-derived calls from the reads in MiXCR, one entry per CDR3 protein. The repertoire consists of fewer than 250,000 distinct CDR3 sequences, with around 49% occurring once and the leading ten covering about 20%. The gene calls are TRBV5-1 and TRBJ1-4; D is unresolved. The specimen sequenced was sorted CD4+, CD8+, or CD8+CD57+ T cells (not recorded which) from PBMCs. The clonotype comes from a human donor with aplastic anemia. The CDR3 bases are TGCGCCAGCAGCTTGGGGAGTACAACTAATGAAAAACTGTTTTTT. This sequence encodes CASSLGSTTNEKLFF.